Listed here are 12 T cell receptor beta chains from one sample, sequenced in a study of cytomegalovirus exposure and HLA in healthy donors. Libraries were prepared by immunoSEQ multiplex PCR; TCRdb keeps only in-frame clonotypes and omits some of them. The data hold roughly 65,000 clones, with 80% to 95% observed a single time. Material: PBMCs. The receptors here all came from a man younger than 35 in good health and CMV-seropositive.

The chain combines TRBV7-2 with TRBJ2-7; 9 bases agree with TRBD1. Per germline, CDR1 SGHTA and CDR2 FQGNSA. The CDR3 is made up of 14 amino acids. The V segment lost 5 bases and the J segment 5 bases; nucleotides outside the gene matches: 7. CDR3 sequence (DNA): TGTGCCAGCAGCCTAGGACAGGGGTTGCACGAGCAGTACTTC. Protein sequence: CASSLGQGLHEQYF.

The V call is TRBV5-1, the J call TRBJ2-3, with 15 positions matching TRBD2. CDR3 length: 18 amino acids. The ends lost 2 bases at V and 2 bases at J; junction bases unmatched: 6. Germline CDR1 and CDR2: SGHRS and YFSETQ. The DNA for the CDR3 is TGCGCCAGCAGCTTCGGACTAGCGGGAGGGAGCCTCACAGATACGCAGTATTTT. This codes for CASSFGLAGGSLTDTQYF. Supplemented by reference TRBV5-1 and TRBJ2-3, the full variable domain reads KAGVTQTPRYLIKTRGQQVTLSCSPISGHRSVSWYQQTPGQGLQFLFEYFSETQRNKGNFPGRFSGRQFSNSRSEMNVSTLELGDSALYLCASSFGLAGGSLTDTQYFGPGTRLTVL.

The CDR3 coding sequence is TGTGCCAGCTCAAACCTTGGGACAGCCTATGGCTACACCTTC. Translation: CASSNLGTAYGYTF. The chain joins TRBV19 to TRBJ1-2; TRBD1 matches 7 bases. CDR3 length: 14 amino acids. J was trimmed by 4 bases and V by 9 bases; bases with no gene match: 11. Germline CDR1 and CDR2: LNHDA and SQIVND (reference sequence).

This clone showed up just once. This chain links TRBV5-6 with TRBJ2-7, with TRBD1 identical over 7 bases. CDR3 size: 14 residues. In germline, CDR1 is SGHDT, CDR2 YYEEEE. With V trimmed by 2 bases and J by 0 bases, 2 bases remained unmatched. CDR3 bases: TGTGCCAGCAGCTTCGGGACAGCCTCCTACGAGCAGTACTTC. It codes for CASSFGTASYEQYF.

The genes are TRBV5-1 and TRBJ2-1; the match to TRBD2 covers 7 bases. Looked up from germline, CDR1 is SGHRS and CDR2 is YFSETQ. V gave up 0 bases and J gave up 5 bases; unmatched junction bases: 5. The CDR3 totals 15 residues. CDR3 DNA: TGCGCCAGCAGCTTGGTGGTGGGAGGGCACAATGAGCAGTTCTTC. The encoded protein is CASSLVVGGHNEQFF.

The genes are TRBV28 and TRBJ1-1, with 7 bases identical to TRBD1. The CDR3 contains 14 residues. V lost 5 bases, J lost 3 bases, and 6 bases stayed unmatched. Germline V CDR1 and CDR2: MDHEN, SYDVKM. The CDR3 DNA reads as TGTGCCAGCAGTATACAGGGGATCGACACTGAAGCTTTCTTT. Translating it yields CASSIQGIDTEAFF.

The chain recombines TRBV2 with TRBJ1-2, with a possible D match to TRBD1 (5 bases). CDR1 and CDR2 (germline): SNHLY, FYNNEI. The CDR3 consists of 15 residues. The germline V and J ends were trimmed by 8 bases and 4 bases, with 20 bases remaining between them. The CDR3 here is CASDRDGERGYGYTF. CDR3 nucleotide sequence: TGTGCCAGCGACCGGGACGGCGAGCGGGGCTATGGCTACACCTTC.

The chain employs TRBV6-5 and TRBJ2-7, with D unresolved. With 4 bases removed from V and 2 bases from J, the gap between germline ends came to 9 bases. The V gene's germline CDR1 is MNHEY and CDR2 SVGAGI. The CDR3 has 13 amino acids. CDR3 sequence (DNA): TGTGCCAGCAGTTTGAGCGAAGCCTACGAGCAGTACTTC. Its translation: CASSLSEAYEQYF.

This chain joins TRBV6-6 and TRBJ2-7; 7 bases fit TRBD1. The trim removed 4 bases at V and 6 bases at J, leaving 0 bases unmatched. Germline lookup yields CDR1 MNHNY and CDR2 SVGAGI (reference sequence). The CDR3 covers 11 residues. The CDR3 sequence is CASSWTGEQYF. CDR3 in DNA: TGTGCCAGCAGTTGGACAGGCGAGCAGTACTTC.

The chain employs TRBV6-1 and TRBJ2-2; D unresolved. The CDR3 length is 13 residues. Germline V CDR1 and CDR2: MNHNS, SASEGT. Trimming shortened V by 1 base and J by 4 bases, and 4 bases separated the two germline ends. DNA for the CDR3: TGTGCCAGCAGTGAAGGGGCCACCGGGGAGCTGTTTTTT. Translating gives CASSEGATGELFF.

The gene calls are TRBV6-5 and TRBJ2-7; 10 bases agree with TRBD1. The ends lost 2 bases at V and 2 bases at J; junction bases unmatched: 6. The CDR3 loop spans 16 amino acids. Germline loops: CDR1 MNHEY, CDR2 SVGAGI. CDR3 loop: CASSYRFGQGAYEQYF. In DNA, the CDR3 is TGTGCCAGCAGTTACCGCTTCGGACAGGGGGCCTACGAGCAGTACTTC.

The chain carries TRBV20-1 and TRBJ2-2; no clear D gene. V was shortened by 6 bases and J by 3 bases, with 5 bases between the two germline ends. This CDR3 region has 11 residues. The germline gives CDR1 DFQATT, CDR2 SNEGSKA (reference sequence). The CDR3 loop is CSASDTGELFF. CDR3 nucleotides: TGCAGTGCCTCAGACACCGGGGAGCTGTTTTTT.